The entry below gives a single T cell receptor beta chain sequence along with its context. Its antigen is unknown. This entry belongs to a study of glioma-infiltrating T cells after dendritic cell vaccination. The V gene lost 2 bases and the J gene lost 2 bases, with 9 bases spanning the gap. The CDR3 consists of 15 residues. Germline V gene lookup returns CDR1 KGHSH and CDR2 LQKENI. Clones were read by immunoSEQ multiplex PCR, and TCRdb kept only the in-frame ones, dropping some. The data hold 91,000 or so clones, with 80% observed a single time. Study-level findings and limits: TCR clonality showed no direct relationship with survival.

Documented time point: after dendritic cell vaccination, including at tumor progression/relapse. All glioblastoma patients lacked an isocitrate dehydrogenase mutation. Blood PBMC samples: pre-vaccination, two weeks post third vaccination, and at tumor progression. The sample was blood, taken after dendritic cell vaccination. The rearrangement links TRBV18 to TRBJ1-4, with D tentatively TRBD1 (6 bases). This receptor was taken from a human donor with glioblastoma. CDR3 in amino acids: CASSPRGGTNEKLFF. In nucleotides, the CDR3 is TGTGCCAGCTCACCAAGGGGGGGCACTAATGAAAAACTGTTTTTT.